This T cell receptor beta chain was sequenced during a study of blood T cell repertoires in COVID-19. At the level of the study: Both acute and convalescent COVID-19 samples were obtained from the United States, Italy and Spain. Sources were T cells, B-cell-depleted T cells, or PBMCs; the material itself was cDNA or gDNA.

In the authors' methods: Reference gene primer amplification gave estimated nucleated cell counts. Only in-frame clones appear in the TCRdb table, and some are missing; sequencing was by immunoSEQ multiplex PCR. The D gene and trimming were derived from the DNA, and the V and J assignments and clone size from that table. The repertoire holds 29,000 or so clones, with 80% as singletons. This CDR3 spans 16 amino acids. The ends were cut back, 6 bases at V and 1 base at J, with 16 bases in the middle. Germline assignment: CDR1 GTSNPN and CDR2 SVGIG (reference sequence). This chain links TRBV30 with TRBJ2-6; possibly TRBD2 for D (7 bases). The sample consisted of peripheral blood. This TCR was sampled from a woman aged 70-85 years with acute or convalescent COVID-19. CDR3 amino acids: CACAGGGGSGANVLTF. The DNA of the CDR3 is TGTGCCTGTGCTGGGGGGGGCGGTTCTGGGGCCAACGTCCTGACTTTC.